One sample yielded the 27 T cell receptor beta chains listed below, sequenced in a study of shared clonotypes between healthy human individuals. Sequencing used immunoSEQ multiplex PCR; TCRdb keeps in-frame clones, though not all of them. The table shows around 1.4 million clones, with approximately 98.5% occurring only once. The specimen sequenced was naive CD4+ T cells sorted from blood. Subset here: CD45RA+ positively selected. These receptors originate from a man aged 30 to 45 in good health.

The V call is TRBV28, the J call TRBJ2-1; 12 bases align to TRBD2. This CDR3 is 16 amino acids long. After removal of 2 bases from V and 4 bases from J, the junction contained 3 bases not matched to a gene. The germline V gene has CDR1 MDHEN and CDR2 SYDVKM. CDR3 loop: CASSLRLAGGYNEQFF. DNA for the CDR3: TGTGCCAGCAGTTTAAGGCTAGCGGGAGGGTACAATGAGCAGTTCTTC.

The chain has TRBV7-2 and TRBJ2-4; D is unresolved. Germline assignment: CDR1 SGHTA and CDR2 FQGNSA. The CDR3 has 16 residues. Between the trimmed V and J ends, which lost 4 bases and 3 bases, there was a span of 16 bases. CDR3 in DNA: TGTGCCAGCAGCTCTAAAGGCAGGAACCACAAAAACATTCAGTACTTC. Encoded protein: CASSSKGRNHKNIQYF.

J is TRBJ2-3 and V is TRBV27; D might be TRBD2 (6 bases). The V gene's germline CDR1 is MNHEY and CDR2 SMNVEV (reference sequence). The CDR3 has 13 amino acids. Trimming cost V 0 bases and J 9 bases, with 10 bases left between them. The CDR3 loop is CASSLSDYTTQYF. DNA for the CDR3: TGTGCCAGCAGTTTATCGGACTATACAACGCAGTATTTT.

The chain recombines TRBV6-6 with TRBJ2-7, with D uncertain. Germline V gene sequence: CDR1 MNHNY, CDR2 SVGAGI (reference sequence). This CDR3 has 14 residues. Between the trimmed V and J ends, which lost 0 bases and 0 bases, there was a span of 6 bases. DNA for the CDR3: TGTGCCAGCAGTTACTCCCGGGCCTCCTACGAGCAGTACTTC. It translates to CASSYSRASYEQYF.

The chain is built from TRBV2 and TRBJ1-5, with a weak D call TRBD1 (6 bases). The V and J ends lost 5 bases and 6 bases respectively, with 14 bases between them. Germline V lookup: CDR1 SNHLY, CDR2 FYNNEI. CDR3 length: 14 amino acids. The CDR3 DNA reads TGTGCCAGCAGTCGGGGGGCGGGCGGTCAGCCCCAGCATTTT. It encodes CASSRGAGGQPQHF.

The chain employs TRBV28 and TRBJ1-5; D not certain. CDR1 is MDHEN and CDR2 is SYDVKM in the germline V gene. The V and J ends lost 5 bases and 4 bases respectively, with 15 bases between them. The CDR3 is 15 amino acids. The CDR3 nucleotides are TGTGCCAGCAGTCCCTCGGTGGGAAGGAATCAGCCCCAGCATTTT. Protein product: CASSPSVGRNQPQHF.

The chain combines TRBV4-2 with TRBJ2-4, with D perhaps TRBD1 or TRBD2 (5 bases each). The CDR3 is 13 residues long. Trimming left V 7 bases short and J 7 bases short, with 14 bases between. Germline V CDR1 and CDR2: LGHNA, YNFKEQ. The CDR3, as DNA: TGTGCCAGCACCCTGAGCCGGGACAACATTCAGTACTTC. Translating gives CASTLSRDNIQYF.

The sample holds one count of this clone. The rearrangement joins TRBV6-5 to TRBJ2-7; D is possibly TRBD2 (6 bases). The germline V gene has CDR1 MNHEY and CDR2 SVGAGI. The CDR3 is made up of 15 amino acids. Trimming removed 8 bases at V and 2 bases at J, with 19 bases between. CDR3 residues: CASSSWGDSTYEQYF. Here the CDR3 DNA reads TGTGCCAGCTCTTCCTGGGGGGACTCCACCTACGAGCAGTACTTC.

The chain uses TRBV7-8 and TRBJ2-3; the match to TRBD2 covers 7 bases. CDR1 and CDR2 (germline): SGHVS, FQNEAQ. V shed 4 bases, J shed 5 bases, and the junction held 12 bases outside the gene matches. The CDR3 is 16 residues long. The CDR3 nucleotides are TGTGCCAGCAGCTATTTTGGGCGGGAGAGGGGAGATACGCAGTATTTT. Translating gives CASSYFGRERGDTQYF.

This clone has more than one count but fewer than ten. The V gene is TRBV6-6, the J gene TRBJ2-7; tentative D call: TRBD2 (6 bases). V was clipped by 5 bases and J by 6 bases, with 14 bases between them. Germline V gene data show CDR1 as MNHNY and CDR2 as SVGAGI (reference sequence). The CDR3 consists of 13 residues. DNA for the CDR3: TGTGCCAGCAGTCTGACTAGGGAAAGCGAGCAGTACTTC. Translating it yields CASSLTRESEQYF.

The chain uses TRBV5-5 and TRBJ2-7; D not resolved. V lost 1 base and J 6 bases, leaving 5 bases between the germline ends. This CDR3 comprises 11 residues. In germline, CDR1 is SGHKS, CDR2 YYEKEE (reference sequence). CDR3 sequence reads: CASSLLTEQYF. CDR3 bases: TGTGCCAGCAGCTTGTTAACCGAGCAGTACTTC.

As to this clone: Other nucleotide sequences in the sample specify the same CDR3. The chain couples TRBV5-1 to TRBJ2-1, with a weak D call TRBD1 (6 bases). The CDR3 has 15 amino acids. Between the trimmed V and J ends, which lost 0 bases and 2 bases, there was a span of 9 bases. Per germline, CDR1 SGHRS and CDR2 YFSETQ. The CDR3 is CASSLEAGAYNEQFF. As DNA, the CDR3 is TGCGCCAGCAGCTTGGAAGCAGGGGCCTACAATGAGCAGTTCTTC. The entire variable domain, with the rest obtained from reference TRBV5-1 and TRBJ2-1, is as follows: KAGVTQTPRYLIKTRGQQVTLSCSPISGHRSVSWYQQTPGQGLQFLFEYFSETQRNKGNFPGRFSGRQFSNSRSEMNVSTLELGDSALYLCASSLEAGAYNEQFFGPGTRLTVL.

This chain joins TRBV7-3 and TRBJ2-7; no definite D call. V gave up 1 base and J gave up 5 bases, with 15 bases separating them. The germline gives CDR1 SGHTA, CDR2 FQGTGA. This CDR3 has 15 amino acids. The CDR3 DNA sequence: TGTGCCAGCAGCTTAAGGTCATTCCCTACGGACGAGCAGTACTTC. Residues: CASSLRSFPTDEQYF.

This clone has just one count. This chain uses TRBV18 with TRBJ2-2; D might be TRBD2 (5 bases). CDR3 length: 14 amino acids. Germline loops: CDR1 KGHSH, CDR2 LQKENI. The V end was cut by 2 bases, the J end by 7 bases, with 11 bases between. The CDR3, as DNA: TGTGCCAGCTCACCAACGCGGAGGCGCGGGGAGCTGTTTTTT. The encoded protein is CASSPTRRRGELFF. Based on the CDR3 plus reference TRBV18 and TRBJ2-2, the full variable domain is NAGVMQNPRHLVRRRGQEARLRCSPMKGHSHVYWYRQLPEEGLKFMVYLQKENIIDESGMPKERFSAEFPKEGPSILRIQQVVRGDSAAYFCASSPTRRRGELFFGEGSRLTVL.

CDR3 coding DNA: TGTGCCAGCTCACCAAGGACTAGCGCCAACGAGCAGTACTTC. This gives the protein CASSPRTSANEQYF. The V call is TRBV18, the J call TRBJ2-7; 9 bases match TRBD2. From germline, CDR1 is KGHSH and CDR2 LQKENI. Trimming took 2 bases from V and 5 from J; bases not matched to a gene: 4. The CDR3 covers 14 residues.

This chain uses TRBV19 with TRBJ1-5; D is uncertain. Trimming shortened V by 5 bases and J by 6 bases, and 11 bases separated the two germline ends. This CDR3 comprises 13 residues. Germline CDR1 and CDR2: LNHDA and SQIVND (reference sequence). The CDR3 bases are TGTGCCAGTAGTTGGGAAAGAGGTCAGCCCCAGCATTTT. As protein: CASSWERGQPQHF. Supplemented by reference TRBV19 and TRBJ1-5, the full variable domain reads DGGITQSPKYLFRKEGQNVTLSCEQNLNHDAMYWYRQDPGQGLRLIYYSQIVNDFQKGDIAEGYSVSREKKESFPLTVTSAQKNPTAFYLCASSWERGQPQHFGDGTRLSIL.

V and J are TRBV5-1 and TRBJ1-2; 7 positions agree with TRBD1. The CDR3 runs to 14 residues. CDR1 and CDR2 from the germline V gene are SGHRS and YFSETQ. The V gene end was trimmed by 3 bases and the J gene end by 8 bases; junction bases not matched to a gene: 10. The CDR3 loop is CASSSPQGGIGYTF. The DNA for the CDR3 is TGCGCCAGCAGCTCACCCCAGGGGGGGATAGGCTACACCTTC.

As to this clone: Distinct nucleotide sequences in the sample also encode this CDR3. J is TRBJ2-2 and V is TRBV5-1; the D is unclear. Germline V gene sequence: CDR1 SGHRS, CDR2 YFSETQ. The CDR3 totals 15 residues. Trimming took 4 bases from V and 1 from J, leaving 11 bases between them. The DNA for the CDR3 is TGCGCCAGCAGCCTACGGGCCGGGAACACCGGGGAGCTGTTTTTT. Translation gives CASSLRAGNTGELFF.

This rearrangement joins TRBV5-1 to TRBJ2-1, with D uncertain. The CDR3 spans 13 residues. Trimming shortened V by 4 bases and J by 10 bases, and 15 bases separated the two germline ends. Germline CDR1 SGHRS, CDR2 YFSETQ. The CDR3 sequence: CASSVTVPGEQFF. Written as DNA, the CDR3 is TGCGCCAGCAGCGTCACAGTACCCGGGGAGCAGTTCTTC.

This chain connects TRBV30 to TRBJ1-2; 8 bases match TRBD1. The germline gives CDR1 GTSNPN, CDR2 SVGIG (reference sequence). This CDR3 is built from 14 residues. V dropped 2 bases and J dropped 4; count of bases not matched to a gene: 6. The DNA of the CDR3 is TGTGCCTGGAGTCCCGACAGGGGACTCTATGGCTACACCTTC. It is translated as CAWSPDRGLYGYTF.

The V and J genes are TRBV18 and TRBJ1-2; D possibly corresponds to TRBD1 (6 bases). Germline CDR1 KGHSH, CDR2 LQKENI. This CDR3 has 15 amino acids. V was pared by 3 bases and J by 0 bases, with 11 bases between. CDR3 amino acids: CASSPKQGSNYGYTF. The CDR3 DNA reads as TGTGCCAGCTCACCCAAACAGGGTTCTAACTATGGCTACACCTTC. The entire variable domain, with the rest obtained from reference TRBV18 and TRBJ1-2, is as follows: NAGVMQNPRHLVRRRGQEARLRCSPMKGHSHVYWYRQLPEEGLKFMVYLQKENIIDESGMPKERFSAEFPKEGPSILRIQQVVRGDSAAYFCASSPKQGSNYGYTFGSGTRLTVV.

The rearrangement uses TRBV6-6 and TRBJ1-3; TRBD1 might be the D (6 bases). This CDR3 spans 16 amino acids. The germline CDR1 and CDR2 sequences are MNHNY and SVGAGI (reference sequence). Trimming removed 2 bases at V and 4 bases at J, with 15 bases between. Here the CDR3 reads CASSYLPVGTGNTIYF. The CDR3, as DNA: TGTGCCAGCAGTTACCTTCCGGTGGGGACAGGAAACACCATATATTTT.

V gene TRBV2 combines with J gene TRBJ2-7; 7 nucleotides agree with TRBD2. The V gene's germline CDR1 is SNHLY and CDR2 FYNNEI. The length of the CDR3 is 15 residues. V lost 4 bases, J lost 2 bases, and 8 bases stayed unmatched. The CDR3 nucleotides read TGTGCCAGCAGTGCGGCTAGCGGTAATACCTACGAGCAGTACTTC. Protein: CASSAASGNTYEQYF.

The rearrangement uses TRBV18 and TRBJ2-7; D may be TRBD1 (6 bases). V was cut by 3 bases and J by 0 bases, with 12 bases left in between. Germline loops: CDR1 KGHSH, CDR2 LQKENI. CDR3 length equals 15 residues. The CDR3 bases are TGTGCCAGCTCACCCACAGGGAAAAGCTCCTACGAGCAGTACTTC. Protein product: CASSPTGKSSYEQYF.

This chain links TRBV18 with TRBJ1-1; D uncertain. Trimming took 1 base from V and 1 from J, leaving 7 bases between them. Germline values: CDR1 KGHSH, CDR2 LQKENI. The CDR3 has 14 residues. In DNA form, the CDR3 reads TGTGCCAGCTCACCACTTGGGCCGAACACTGAAGCTTTCTTT. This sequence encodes CASSPLGPNTEAFF.

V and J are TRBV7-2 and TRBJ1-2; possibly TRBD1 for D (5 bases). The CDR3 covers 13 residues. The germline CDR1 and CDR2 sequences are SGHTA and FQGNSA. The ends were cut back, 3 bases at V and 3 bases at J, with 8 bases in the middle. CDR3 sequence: CASSLDTDYGYTF. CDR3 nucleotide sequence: TGTGCCAGCAGCTTGGACACCGACTATGGCTACACCTTC.

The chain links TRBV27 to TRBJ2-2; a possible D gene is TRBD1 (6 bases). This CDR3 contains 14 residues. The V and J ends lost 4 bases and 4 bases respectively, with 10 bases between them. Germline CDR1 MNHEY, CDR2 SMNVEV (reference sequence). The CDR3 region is CASSSTGFTGELFF. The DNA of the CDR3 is TGTGCCAGCAGTTCTACAGGGTTCACCGGGGAGCTGTTTTTT.